The clone carrying this T cell receptor beta chain was seen at least ten times. The antigen remains unidentified. The germline V gene has CDR1 MNHEY and CDR2 SVGAGI. This CDR3 spans 16 amino acids. With V trimmed by 5 bases and J by 1 base, 5 bases remained unmatched. The data belong to a study of T cells after yellow fever vaccination. Notes on the study in general: Post-booster repertoires again held most primary-vaccination clones (approximately 96% CD4, roughly 88% CD8).

Template switching with 5'RACE generated the TCR cDNA and added a universal primer site and UMIs. TCRdb reanalysed the 5' RACE reads using MiXCR and keeps one entry per CDR3 protein. The sample holds about 240,000 distinct CDR3 sequences, approximately 3.8% seen once. Sequencing was performed on PBMCs, taken 15 days after the yellow fever booster vaccination. The chain employs TRBV6-5 and TRBJ2-7; TRBD2 matches at 13 bases. The receptor's source is a man younger than 35 who received the YFV17D yellow fever vaccine. CDR3 in amino acids: CASSPGTSGVSYEQYF. The CDR3 nucleotides read TGTGCCAGCAGTCCCGGGACTAGCGGGGTATCCTACGAGCAGTACTTC.